The clone carrying this TCR beta chain appeared a single time. Here immunoSEQ multiplex PCR was the method, and the copy in TCRdb shows in-frame clones only, minus some. The data hold about 960,000 clones, with about 80% observed a single time. Germline V gene lookup returns CDR1 SGHRS and CDR2 YFSETQ. With 0 bases removed from V and 7 bases from J, the gap between germline ends came to 11 bases. There are 14 residues in the CDR3. The data originate from a study of shared clonotypes between healthy human individuals. This rearrangement joins TRBV5-1 to TRBJ1-5; D call uncertain. This receptor was taken from a young man in good health. Specimen: memory CD4+ T cells sorted from blood. Regarding subset: CD45RA-negative fraction. Here the CDR3 DNA reads TGCGCCAGCAGCTTGGAAGGGAGCCCCCAGCCCCAGCATTTT. Translated, it gives CASSLEGSPQPQHF.